Shown below are 20 T cell receptor beta chains from a single sample sequenced in a study of T cell changes during pregnancy in multiple sclerosis. The method was immunoSEQ multiplex PCR; TCRdb's version includes in-frame clones alone and lacks a portion of them. This repertoire shows roughly 36,000 clones, 91% found once; its top ten account for 5% to 6.5%. The specimen comprised CD8+ T cells from peripheral blood mononuclear cells, sampled in the second trimester of pregnancy. The origin of the receptors is a female donor with multiple sclerosis, enrolled in a pregnancy study.

This clone was detected only once. The CDR3: CASRITGGAGGEQYF. The CDR3 nucleotides read TGTGCCAGCAGAATAACAGGGGGGGCAGGAGGGGAGCAGTACTTC. The chain combines TRBV27 with TRBJ2-7; D may be TRBD1 (8 bases). Trimming took off 6 bases at V and 7 bases at J, with 22 bases between the two ends. Germline values: CDR1 MNHEY, CDR2 SMNVEV (reference sequence). The CDR3 has 15 residues.

Written as DNA, the CDR3 is TGTGCCAGCAGTGACTCAGCGATTAGCAATCAGCCCCAGCATTTT. Protein sequence: CASSDSAISNQPQHF. The V and J genes are TRBV2 and TRBJ1-5; D not certain. The CDR3 loop spans 15 amino acids. Germline V gives CDR1 SNHLY, CDR2 FYNNEI. V lost 3 bases to trimming and J lost 0 bases, with 9 bases between them.

The chain joins TRBV15 to TRBJ1-2; 7 bases are shared with TRBD1. This CDR3 has 15 residues. Per germline, CDR1 LNHNV and CDR2 YYDKDF (reference sequence). Losses at the gene ends were 8 bases for V and 7 bases for J; bases not matched to a gene: 16. As DNA, the CDR3 is TGTGCCACCTCTCAAATGGGGACAGCTGGGAGTGGCTACACCTTC. Translating it yields CATSQMGTAGSGYTF.

This chain connects TRBV7-9 to TRBJ2-2; D ambiguous. The length of the CDR3 is 12 residues. Trimming took 5 bases from V and 6 from J, leaving 7 bases between them. Per germline, CDR1 SEHNR and CDR2 FQNEAQ (reference sequence). The CDR3 DNA sequence: TGTGCCAGCAGCCCCGTCTCCGGGGAGCTGTTTTTT. As protein: CASSPVSGELFF.

This chain connects TRBV19 to TRBJ1-2, with 9 bases lining up with TRBD1. The CDR3 contains 14 residues. The germline gives CDR1 LNHDA, CDR2 SQIVND (reference sequence). The V gene end was trimmed by 4 bases and the J gene end by 5 bases; junction bases not matched to a gene: 5. The CDR3 DNA reads TGTGCCAGTAGTAACAGGGGGCTTGGTTATGGCTACACCTTC. Protein sequence: CASSNRGLGYGYTF.

The J gene is TRBJ2-7, the V gene TRBV6-1, with TRBD1 matching 9 bases. Germline values: CDR1 MNHNS, CDR2 SASEGT. This CDR3 has 13 amino acids. J was trimmed by 1 base and V by 8 bases; bases with no gene match: 3. The chain's CDR3 is CASEDRGSYEQYF. The CDR3 DNA is TGTGCCAGCGAGGACAGGGGATCCTACGAGCAGTACTTC.

The rearrangement joins TRBV7-8 to TRBJ2-3, with TRBD1 identical over 12 bases. V lost 6 bases, J lost 6 bases, and 10 bases stayed unmatched. This CDR3 has 16 residues. Germline-derived CDR1 and CDR2 are SGHVS and FQNEAQ. The CDR3 here is CASRPSGTGGRDTQYF. The CDR3 coding sequence is TGTGCCAGCAGACCATCCGGGACAGGGGGCAGGGATACGCAGTATTTT. The full variable domain, completed using reference TRBV7-8 and TRBJ2-3, is GAGVSQSPRYKVAKRGQDVALRCDPISGHVSLFWYQQALGQGPEFLTYFQNEAQLDKSGLPSDRFFAERPEGSVSTLKIQRTQQEDSAVYLCASRPSGTGGRDTQYFGPGTRLTVL.

CDR3 in amino acids: CASCWIQGELNYGYTF. Here the CDR3 DNA reads TGTGCCAGCTGTTGGATACAGGGCGAACTTAACTATGGCTACACCTTC. V gene TRBV6-5 combines with J gene TRBJ1-2; possible D gene TRBD1, 6 bases. This CDR3 has 16 residues. Germline lookup yields CDR1 MNHEY and CDR2 SVGAGI. V lost 8 bases to trimming and J lost 1 base, with 20 bases between them.

Turning to this clone: A read error may produce the germline difference seen at one junction end. The gene calls are TRBV7-9 and TRBJ2-7; D may be TRBD2 (5 bases). The CDR3 is 12 amino acids. Looked up from germline, CDR1 is SEHNR and CDR2 is FQNEAQ (reference sequence). The CDR3 here is CASSLGAAEGDF. The CDR3 region has the DNA TGTGCCAGCAGCTTAGGGGCAGCCGAGGGTGACTTC.

V and J are TRBV7-3 and TRBJ2-7; 8 nucleotides line up with TRBD1. V shed 2 bases, J shed 5 bases, and the junction held 8 bases outside the gene matches. The CDR3 is 15 residues long. Germline assignment: CDR1 SGHTA and CDR2 FQGTGA. CDR3: CASSLLAGGRDEQYF. The CDR3, as DNA: TGTGCCAGCAGCTTATTGGCAGGGGGCAGGGACGAGCAGTACTTC. The full variable domain, with the rest looked up from reference TRBV7-3 and TRBJ2-7, is GAGVSQTPSNKVTEKGKYVELRCDPISGHTALYWYRQSLGQGPEFLIYFQGTGAADDSGLPNDRFFAVRPEGSVSTLKIQRTERGDSAVYLCASSLLAGGRDEQYFGPGTRLTVT.

The V and J genes are TRBV11-3 and TRBJ2-5; D is possibly TRBD1 (6 bases). Trimming left V 5 bases short and J 4 bases short, with 14 bases between. Germline V CDR1 and CDR2: SGHNT, YENEEA. The CDR3 is 14 residues long. The CDR3 DNA reads TGTGCCAGCAGCCACCGGGACAATGGAGAGACCCAGTACTTC. Translating it yields CASSHRDNGETQYF.

This clone has more than one count but fewer than ten. The chain recombines TRBV19 with TRBJ1-5; a possible D gene is TRBD1 (6 bases). The ends were cut back, 6 bases at V and 4 bases at J, with 16 bases in the middle. The CDR3 runs to 15 residues. Germline CDR1 is LNHDA and CDR2 is SQIVND (reference sequence). The CDR3 DNA is TGTGCCAGTAGCCCCTTGGGGGGGCTAAATCAGCCCCAGCATTTT. Residues: CASSPLGGLNQPQHF.

The chain has TRBV11-2 and TRBJ2-1; no firm D call. CDR3 length equals 10 residues. CDR1 and CDR2 from the germline V gene are SGHAT and FQNNGV. The germline V and J ends were trimmed by 8 bases and 10 bases, with 9 bases remaining between them. CDR3 loop: CASPRREQFF. As DNA, the CDR3 is TGTGCCAGCCCGCGTCGGGAGCAGTTCTTC.

The gene calls are TRBV5-1 and TRBJ1-6; TRBD1 might be the D (5 bases). The CDR3 is 15 amino acids. The V end lost 0 bases, the J end lost 10 bases, and 14 bases lay between the germline ends. Germline CDR1 reads SGHRS; CDR2 reads YFSETQ. CDR3: CASSLASGGESPLHF. Here the CDR3 DNA reads TGCGCCAGCAGCTTGGCGTCGGGGGGAGAGTCACCCCTCCACTTT.

The chain recombines TRBV7-7 with TRBJ2-5; 7 positions match TRBD1. The CDR3 consists of 15 residues. The J segment lost 3 bases and the V segment lost 1 base, leaving 5 bases of the junction unmatched. Germline CDR1 reads SSHAT; CDR2 reads FNYEAQ (reference sequence). The DNA for the CDR3 is TGTGCCAGCAGCTTAGAGTGGACAGGTGAAGAGACCCAGTACTTC. Translation: CASSLEWTGEETQYF.

This clone was counted once. The chain couples TRBV7-3 to TRBJ2-3; 8 nucleotides agree with TRBD1. The germline CDR1 and CDR2 sequences are SGHTA and FQGTGA. The CDR3 has 14 amino acids. The V segment lost 4 bases and the J segment 2 bases; nucleotides outside the gene matches: 2. The CDR3 sequence: CASSSTGVTDTQYF. CDR3 DNA sequence: TGTGCCAGCAGCTCGACAGGGGTCACAGATACGCAGTATTTT.

This clone was counted once. The gene calls are TRBV28 and TRBJ1-5, with TRBD1 identical over 12 bases. Looked up from germline, CDR1 is MDHEN and CDR2 is SYDVKM. The CDR3 length is 14 residues. With V trimmed by 5 bases and J by 6 bases, 2 bases remained unmatched. The CDR3 reads CASSGTGGVQPQHF. CDR3 coding DNA: TGTGCCAGCAGTGGGACAGGGGGCGTTCAGCCCCAGCATTTT.

V and J are TRBV5-4 and TRBJ2-3, with TRBD2 as a possible D gene (6 bases). The CDR3 extends over 16 amino acids. CDR1 and CDR2 (germline): SGHNT, YYREEE (reference sequence). The V gene lost 5 bases and the J gene lost 0 bases, with 16 bases spanning the gap. The CDR3 sequence is CASSYGTHGSTDTQYF. The CDR3 DNA reads TGTGCCAGCAGTTACGGGACTCATGGGAGCACAGATACGCAGTATTTT.

The DNA of the CDR3 is TGTGCCAGCAGTTTAAACAGGTACAATCAGCCCCAGCATTTT. Its protein product is CASSLNRYNQPQHF. The gene calls are TRBV28 and TRBJ1-5, with D maybe TRBD1 (5 bases). CDR1 is MDHEN and CDR2 is SYDVKM in the germline V gene. Trimming left V 2 bases short and J 3 bases short, with 8 bases between. This CDR3 spans 14 amino acids. The whole variable domain, remainder taken from reference TRBV28 and TRBJ1-5, is DVKVTQSSRYLVKRTGEKVFLECVQDMDHENMFWYRQDPGLGLRLIYFSYDVKMKEKGDIPEGYSVSREKKERFSLILESASTNQTSMYLCASSLNRYNQPQHFGDGTRLSIL.

The V gene is TRBV5-6, the J gene TRBJ2-7; no clear D gene. This CDR3 contains 11 residues. V gave up 3 bases and J gave up 4 bases, with 5 bases separating them. Germline values: CDR1 SGHDT, CDR2 YYEEEE. The CDR3 loop is CASSSSYEQYF. The CDR3 coding sequence is TGTGCCAGCAGCTCCTCTTACGAGCAGTACTTC.